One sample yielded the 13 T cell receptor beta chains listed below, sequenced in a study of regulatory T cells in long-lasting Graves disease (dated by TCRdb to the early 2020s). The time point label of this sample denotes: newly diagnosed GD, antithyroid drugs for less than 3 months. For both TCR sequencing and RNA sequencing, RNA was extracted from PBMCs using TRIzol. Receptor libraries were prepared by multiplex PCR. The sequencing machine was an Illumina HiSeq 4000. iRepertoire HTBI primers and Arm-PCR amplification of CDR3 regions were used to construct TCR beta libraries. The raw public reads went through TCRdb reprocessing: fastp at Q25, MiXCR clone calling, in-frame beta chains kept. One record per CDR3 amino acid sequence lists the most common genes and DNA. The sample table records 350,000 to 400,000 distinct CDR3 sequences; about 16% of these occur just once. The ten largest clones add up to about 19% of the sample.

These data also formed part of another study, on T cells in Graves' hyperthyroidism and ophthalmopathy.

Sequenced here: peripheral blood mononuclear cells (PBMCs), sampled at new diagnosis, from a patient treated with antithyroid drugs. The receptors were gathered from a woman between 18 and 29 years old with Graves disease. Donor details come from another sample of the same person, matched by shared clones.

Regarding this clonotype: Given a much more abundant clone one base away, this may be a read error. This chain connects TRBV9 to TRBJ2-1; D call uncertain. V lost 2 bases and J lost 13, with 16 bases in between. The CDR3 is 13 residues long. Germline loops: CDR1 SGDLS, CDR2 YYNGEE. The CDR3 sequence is CASSVSAAETQFF. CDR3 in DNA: TGTGCCAGCAGCGTTTCCGCGGCCGAGACCCAGTTCTTC.

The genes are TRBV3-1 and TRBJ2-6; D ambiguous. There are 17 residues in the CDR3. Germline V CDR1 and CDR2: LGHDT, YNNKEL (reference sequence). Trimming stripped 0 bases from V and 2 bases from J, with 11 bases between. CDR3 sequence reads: CASSQELVRPGANVLTF. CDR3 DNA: TGTGCCAGCAGCCAAGAACTCGTCAGGCCTGGGGCCAACGTCCTGACTTTC. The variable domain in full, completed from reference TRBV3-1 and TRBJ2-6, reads DTAVSQTPKYLVTQMGNDKSIKCEQNLGHDTMYWYKQDSKKFLKIMFSYNNKELIINETVPNRFSPKSPDKAHLNLHINSLELGDSAVYFCASSQELVRPGANVLTFGAGSRLTVL.

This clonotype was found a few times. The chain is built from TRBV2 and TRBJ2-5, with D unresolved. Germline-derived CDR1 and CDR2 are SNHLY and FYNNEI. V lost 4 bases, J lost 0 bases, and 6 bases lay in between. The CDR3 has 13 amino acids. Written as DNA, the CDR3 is TGTGCCAGCAGTGTTGTGTACCAAGAGACCCAGTACTTC. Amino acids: CASSVVYQETQYF. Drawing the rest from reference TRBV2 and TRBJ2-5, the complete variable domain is EPEVTQTPSHQVTQMGQEVILRCVPISNHLYFYWYRQILGQKVEFLVSFYNNEISEKSEIFDDQFSVERPDGSNFTLKIRSTKLEDSAMYFCASSVVYQETQYFGPGTRLLVL.

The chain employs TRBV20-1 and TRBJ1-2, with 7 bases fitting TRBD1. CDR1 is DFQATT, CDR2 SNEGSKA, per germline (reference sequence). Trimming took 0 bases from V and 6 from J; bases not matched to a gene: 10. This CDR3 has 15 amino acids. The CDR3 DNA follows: TGCAGTGCTAGAGATCAGTTAGGGGGCGCCCATGGCTACACCTTC. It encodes CSARDQLGGAHGYTF.

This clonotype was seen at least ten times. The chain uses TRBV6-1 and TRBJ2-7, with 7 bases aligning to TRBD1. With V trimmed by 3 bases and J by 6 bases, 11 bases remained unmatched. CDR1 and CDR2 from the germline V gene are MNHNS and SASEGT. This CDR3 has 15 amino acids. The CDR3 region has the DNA TGTGCCAGCAGTGACCGGGGACAGCCGGCCCTCGAGCAGTACTTC. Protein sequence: CASSDRGQPALEQYF.

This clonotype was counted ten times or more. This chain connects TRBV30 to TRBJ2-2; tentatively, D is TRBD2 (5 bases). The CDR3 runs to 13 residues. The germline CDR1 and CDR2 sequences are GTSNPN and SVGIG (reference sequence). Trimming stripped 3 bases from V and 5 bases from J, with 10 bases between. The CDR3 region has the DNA TGTGCCTGGAGGCAGCCGGGGACCGGGGAGCTGTTTTTT. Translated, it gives CAWRQPGTGELFF.

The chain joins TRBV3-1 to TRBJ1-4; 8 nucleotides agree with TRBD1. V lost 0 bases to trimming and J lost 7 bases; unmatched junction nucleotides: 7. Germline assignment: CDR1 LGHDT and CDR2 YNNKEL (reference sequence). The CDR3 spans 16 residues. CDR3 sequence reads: CASSQDPGTGGEKLFF. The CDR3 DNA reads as TGTGCCAGCAGCCAAGATCCCGGGACAGGAGGTGAAAAACTGTTTTTT.

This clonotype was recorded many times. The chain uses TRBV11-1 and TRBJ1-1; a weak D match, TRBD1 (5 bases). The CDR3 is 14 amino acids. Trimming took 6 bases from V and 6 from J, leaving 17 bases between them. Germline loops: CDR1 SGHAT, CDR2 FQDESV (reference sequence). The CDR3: CASSSQGSGAEAFF. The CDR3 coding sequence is TGTGCCAGCAGTTCCCAGGGTTCCGGAGCTGAAGCTTTCTTT.

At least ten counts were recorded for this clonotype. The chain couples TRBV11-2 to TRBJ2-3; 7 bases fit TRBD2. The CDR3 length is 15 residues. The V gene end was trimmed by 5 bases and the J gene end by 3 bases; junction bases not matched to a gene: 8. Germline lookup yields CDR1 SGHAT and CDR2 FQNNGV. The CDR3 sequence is CASSPWASGTDTQYF. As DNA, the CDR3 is TGTGCCAGCAGCCCCTGGGCTAGCGGAACAGATACGCAGTATTTT.

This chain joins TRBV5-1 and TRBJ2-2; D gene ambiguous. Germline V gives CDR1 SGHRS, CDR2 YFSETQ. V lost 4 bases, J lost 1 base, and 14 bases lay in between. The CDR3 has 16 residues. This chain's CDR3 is CASSPSAQMNTGELFF. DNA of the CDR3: TGCGCCAGCAGCCCATCGGCTCAGATGAACACCGGGGAGCTGTTTTTT. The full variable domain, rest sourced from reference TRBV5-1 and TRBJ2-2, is KAGVTQTPRYLIKTRGQQVTLSCSPISGHRSVSWYQQTPGQGLQFLFEYFSETQRNKGNFPGRFSGRQFSNSRSEMNVSTLELGDSALYLCASSPSAQMNTGELFFGEGSRLTVL.

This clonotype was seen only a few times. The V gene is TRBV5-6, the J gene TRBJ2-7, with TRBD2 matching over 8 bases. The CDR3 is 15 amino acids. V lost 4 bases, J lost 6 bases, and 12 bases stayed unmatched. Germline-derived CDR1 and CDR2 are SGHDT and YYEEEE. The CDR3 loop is CASSTPGLGIAEQYF. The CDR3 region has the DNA TGTGCCAGCAGCACTCCGGGACTAGGAATAGCCGAGCAGTACTTC.

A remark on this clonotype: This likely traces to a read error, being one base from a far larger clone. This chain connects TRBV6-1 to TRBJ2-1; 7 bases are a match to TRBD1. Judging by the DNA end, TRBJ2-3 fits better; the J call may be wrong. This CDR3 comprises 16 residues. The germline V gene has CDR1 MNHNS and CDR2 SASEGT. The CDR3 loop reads CASSEATGSSLDAQYF. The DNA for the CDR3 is TGTGCCAGCAGTGAAGCGACAGGGTCTTCTCTCGATGCGCAGTATTTT.

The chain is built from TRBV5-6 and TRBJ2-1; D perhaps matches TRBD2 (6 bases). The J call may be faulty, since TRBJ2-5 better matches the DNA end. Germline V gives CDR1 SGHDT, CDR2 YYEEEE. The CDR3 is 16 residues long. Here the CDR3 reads CASSLGLGLAVETQYF. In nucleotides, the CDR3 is TGTGCCAGCAGCTTGGGACTAGGGTTGGCTGTGGAGACCCAGTACTTC.